This paragraph reports one T cell receptor (beta chain). Some clones are missing from TCRdb's copy, which holds only in-frame ones; the method was immunoSEQ multiplex PCR. The table shows about 82,000 clones, with 90% occurring only once. The source of the sample is a study of T cell responses to AZD1222 COVID-19 vaccine. V trimming: 3 bases; J trimming: 5 bases; junction bases outside the gene matches: 7. The CDR3 contains 14 residues. CDR1 and CDR2 from the germline V gene are SGHRS and YFSETQ. The material was peripheral blood, obtained on day 0 of AZD1222 vaccination. This receptor was obtained from an adult in good health. The chain is built from TRBV5-1 and TRBJ2-5, with 7 bases that match TRBD2. CDR3 region: CASSWMGGDETQYF. The CDR3 DNA is TGCGCCAGCAGCTGGATGGGAGGGGATGAGACCCAGTACTTC.